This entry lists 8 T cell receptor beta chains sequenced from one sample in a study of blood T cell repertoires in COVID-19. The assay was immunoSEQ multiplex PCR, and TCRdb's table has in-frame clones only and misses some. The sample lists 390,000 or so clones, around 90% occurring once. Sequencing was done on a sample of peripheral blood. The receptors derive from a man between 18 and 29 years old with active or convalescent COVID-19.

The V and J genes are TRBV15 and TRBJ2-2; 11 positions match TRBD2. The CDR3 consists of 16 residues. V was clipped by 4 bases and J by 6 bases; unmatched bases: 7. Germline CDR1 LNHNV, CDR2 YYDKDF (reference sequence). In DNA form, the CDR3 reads TGTGCCACCAGCATCCCGGGACTAGCGGAGTCCGGGGAGCTGTTTTTT. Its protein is CATSIPGLAESGELFF.

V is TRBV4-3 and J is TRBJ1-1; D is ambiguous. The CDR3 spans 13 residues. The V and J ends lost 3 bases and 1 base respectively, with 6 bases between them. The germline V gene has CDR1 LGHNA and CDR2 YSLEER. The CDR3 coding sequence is TGCGCCAGCAGCCAGACAAGGAACACTGAAGCTTTCTTT. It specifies CASSQTRNTEAFF.

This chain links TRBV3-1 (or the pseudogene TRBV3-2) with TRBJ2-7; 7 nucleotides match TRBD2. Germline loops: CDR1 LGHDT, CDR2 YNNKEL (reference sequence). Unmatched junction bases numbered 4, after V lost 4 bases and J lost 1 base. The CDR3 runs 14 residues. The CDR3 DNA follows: TGTGCCAGCAGCCCATGGGAGGGGTCCTACGAGCAGTACTTC. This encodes CASSPWEGSYEQYF.

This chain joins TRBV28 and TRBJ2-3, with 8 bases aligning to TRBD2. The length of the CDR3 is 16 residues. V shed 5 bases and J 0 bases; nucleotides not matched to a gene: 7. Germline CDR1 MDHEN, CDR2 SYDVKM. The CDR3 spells CASSPIAGKSTDTQYF. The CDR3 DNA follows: TGTGCCAGCAGTCCCATAGCGGGGAAAAGCACAGATACGCAGTATTTT.

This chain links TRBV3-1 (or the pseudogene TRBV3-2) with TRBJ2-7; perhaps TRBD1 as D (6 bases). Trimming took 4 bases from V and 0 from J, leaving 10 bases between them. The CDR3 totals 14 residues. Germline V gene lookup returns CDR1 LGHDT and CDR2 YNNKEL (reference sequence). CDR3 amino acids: CASSRGQSSYEQYF. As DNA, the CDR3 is TGTGCCAGCAGCCGAGGACAGAGCTCCTACGAGCAGTACTTC.

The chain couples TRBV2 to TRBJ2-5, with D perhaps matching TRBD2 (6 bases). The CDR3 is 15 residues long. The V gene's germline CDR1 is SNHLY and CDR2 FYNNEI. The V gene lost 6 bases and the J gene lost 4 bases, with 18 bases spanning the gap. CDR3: CASRETGLPAETQYF. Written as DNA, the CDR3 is TGTGCCAGCAGAGAAACGGGACTCCCAGCAGAGACCCAGTACTTC.

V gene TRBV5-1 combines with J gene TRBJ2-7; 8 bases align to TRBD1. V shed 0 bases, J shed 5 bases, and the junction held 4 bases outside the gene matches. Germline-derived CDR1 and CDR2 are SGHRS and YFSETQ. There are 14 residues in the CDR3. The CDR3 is CASSLGQGWDEQYF. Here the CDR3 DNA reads TGCGCCAGCAGCTTGGGACAGGGGTGGGACGAGCAGTACTTC. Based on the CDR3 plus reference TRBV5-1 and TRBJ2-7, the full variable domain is KAGVTQTPRYLIKTRGQQVTLSCSPISGHRSVSWYQQTPGQGLQFLFEYFSETQRNKGNFPGRFSGRQFSNSRSEMNVSTLELGDSALYLCASSLGQGWDEQYFGPGTRLTVT.

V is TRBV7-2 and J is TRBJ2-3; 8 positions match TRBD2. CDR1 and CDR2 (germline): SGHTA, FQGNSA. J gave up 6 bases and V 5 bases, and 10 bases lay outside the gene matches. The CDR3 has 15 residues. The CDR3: CASSPREREIDTQYF. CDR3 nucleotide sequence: TGTGCCAGCAGCCCCCGGGAGCGGGAGATCGATACGCAGTATTTT.